This is a list of T cell receptor beta chains from one sample in a study of T cells in Graves' hyperthyroidism and ophthalmopathy. MiXCR was run by TCRdb on the multiplex PCR reads, yielding one entry per CDR3 protein. The repertoire holds approximately 610,000 distinct CDR3 sequences, around 17% seen once, with approximately 20% in the top ten. The specimen was blood. Every receptor here comes from a woman aged 18-29 years with Graves' hyperthyroidism. Each CDR3 is given with its conserved first and last residue. A D gene is named only where the DNA matches it firmly. Some rows mark clone size as missing; the rest say once, few, many or name a class of expanded clone.

d_call j_call v_call cdr3_length clone_size cdr3_aa cdr3_nt
- TRBJ1-2 TRBV6-2/TRBV6-3 14 few CASSETARGYGYTF TGTGCCAGCAGCGAGACGGCGAGGGGCTATGGCTACACCTTC
- TRBJ1-6 TRBV19 13 - CASSIVASRPLHF TGTGCCAGTAGTATAGTAGCCAGCCGACCCCTCCACTTT
TRBD1 TRBJ2-7 TRBV6-1 15 many CASSDPGQPSYEQYF TGTGCCAGCAGTGATCCGGGACAGCCATCCTACGAGCAGTACTTC
TRBD2 TRBJ2-7 TRBV28 15 few CASSLVGRASYEQYF TGTGCCAGCAGTTTGGTCGGGAGGGCCTCCTACGAGCAGTACTTC
- TRBJ2-7 TRBV6-2/TRBV6-3 12 many CASGDPGYEQYF TGTGCCAGCGGAGACCCGGGCTACGAGCAGTACTTC
- TRBJ2-7 TRBV11-2 16 - CAGSLLSGTKGYEQYF TGTGCCGGCAGCTTATTATCGGGGACGAAAGGCTACGAGCAGTACTTC
- TRBJ1-3 TRBV4-2 15 - CASSHRGPYGNTIYF TGTGCCAGCAGCCACCGGGGTCCTTATGGAAACACCATATATTTT
TRBD1 TRBJ2-7 TRBV2 15 many CATEGPGQTSYEQYF TGTGCCACCGAAGGCCCGGGACAGACCTCCTACGAGCAGTACTTC
- TRBJ2-7 TRBV12-3/TRBV12-4 14 many CASSSLGQTYEQYF TGTGCCAGCAGTTCCCTCGGACAGACTTACGAGCAGTACTTC
TRBD1 TRBJ1-6 TRBV7-3 16 many CASSASGTAHNSPLHF TGTGCCAGCAGCGCATCAGGGACAGCCCATAATTCACCCCTCCACTTT
TRBD1 TRBJ2-2 TRBV7-2 15 many CASSTRTGGTGELFF TGTGCCAGCAGCACCCGGACAGGGGGCACCGGGGAGCTGTTTTTT
TRBD1 TRBJ2-7 TRBV11-2 15 many CASSSHYRGLNEQYF TGTGCCAGCAGTTCCCATTACAGGGGGCTGAACGAGCAGTACTTC
- TRBJ1-5 TRBV3-1 14 many CASSHKATNQPQHF TGTGCCAGCAGCCATAAGGCAACAAATCAGCCCCAGCATTTT
- TRBJ2-2 TRBV20-1 16 few CSARDSSRGGDGELFF TGCAGTGCTAGAGACTCATCGAGGGGGGGGGACGGGGAGCTGTTTTTT
TRBD1 TRBJ2-5 TRBV20-1 10 many CATGKETQYF TGCGCGACAGGGAAAGAGACCCAGTACTTC
- TRBJ2-7 TRBV7-9 16 few CASSLTDRIRGFEQYF TGTGCCAGCAGCTTAACCGACAGGATTCGAGGGTTCGAGCAGTACTTC
- TRBJ2-5 TRBV7-2 14 many CASNRGQPQETQYF TGTGCCAGCAATAGAGGACAGCCTCAGGAGACCCAGTACTTC
- TRBJ1-1 TRBV11-3 14 few CASSPRRTHSEAFF TGTGCCAGCAGCCCCAGACGGACACACTCTGAAGCTTTCTTT
- TRBJ1-1 TRBV18 11 - CASSPRRGAFF TGTGCCAGCTCACCACGCCGAGGCGCTTTCTTT
- TRBJ2-3 TRBV30 12 many CAWSVGPDTQYF TGTGCCTGGAGTGTAGGGCCAGATACGCAGTATTTT
- TRBJ1-2 TRBV4-3 13 many CASSQGPGYGYTF TGCGCCAGCAGCCAAGGTCCAGGGTATGGCTACACCTTC
TRBD1 TRBJ1-6 TRBV7-2 17 few CASSFKQGGSYNSPLHF TGTGCCAGCAGCTTCAAACAGGGGGGCTCCTATAATTCACCCCTCCACTTT
TRBD1 TRBJ1-5 TRBV12-3/TRBV12-4 14 many CASRQQGRDQPQHF TGTGCCAGCAGACAACAGGGGCGGGATCAGCCCCAGCATTTT
TRBD2 TRBJ2-3 TRBV5-1 16 many CASKASGKAFTDTQYF TGCGCCAGCAAGGCTAGCGGGAAGGCCTTCACAGATACGCAGTATTTT
TRBD1 TRBJ2-2 TRBV24-1 15 - CATSGGTGRAGELFF TGTGCCACCAGTGGCGGGACAGGGCGAGCCGGGGAGCTGTTTTTT
- TRBJ2-6 TRBV20-1 15 many CSASLGESGANVLTF TGCAGTGCTAGTCTCGGGGAAAGTGGGGCCAACGTCCTGACTTTC
TRBD2 TRBJ2-1 TRBV11-1 16 many CASSRTSGGLYNEQFF TGTGCCAGCAGCCGGACTAGCGGGGGGCTCTACAATGAGCAGTTCTTC
- TRBJ2-2 TRBV5-8 16 few CASSLGAWGHTGELFF TGTGCCAGCAGCTTGGGGGCTTGGGGTCACACCGGGGAGCTGTTTTTT
TRBD1 TRBJ2-3 TRBV24-1 16 - CATSDFGQGRGDTQYF TGTGCCACCAGTGATTTCGGACAGGGGAGGGGAGATACGCAGTATTTT
- TRBJ2-7 TRBV30 11 few CAWSVPGEQYF TGTGCCTGGAGTGTACCAGGCGAGCAGTACTTC
- TRBJ1-4 TRBV10-3 15 - CAISVQPNSNEKLFF TGTGCCATCAGTGTCCAGCCTAACTCGAATGAAAAACTGTTTTTT
TRBD1 TRBJ1-6 TRBV4-3 16 - CASSQMTGTGGSPLHF TGCGCCAGCAGCCAAATGACCGGGACAGGGGGTTCACCCCTCCACTTT
TRBD1 TRBJ2-3 TRBV5-6 14 - CATRGTGRTDTQYF TGTGCCACCCGAGGGACAGGGAGAACAGATACGCAGTATTTT
- TRBJ1-2 TRBV6-1 14 few CASRPWRGGGGYTF TGTGCCAGCAGACCTTGGAGGGGGGGAGGTGGCTACACCTTC
- TRBJ1-5 TRBV12-3/TRBV12-4 15 many CASRTGGNSNQPQHF TGTGCCAGCAGAACCGGGGGAAATAGCAATCAGCCCCAGCATTTT
TRBD1 TRBJ1-3 TRBV2 15 many CASRWDRGTGNTIYF TGTGCCAGCAGATGGGACAGGGGGACAGGAAACACCATATATTTT
- TRBJ1-2 TRBV6-1 14 - CASRTLGGDYGYTF TGTGCCAGCAGGACCTTAGGGGGGGACTATGGCTACACCTTC
TRBD2 TRBJ2-5 TRBV20-1 13 few CSARGTSEETQYF TGCAGTGCTAGAGGGACTAGTGAAGAGACCCAGTACTTC
- TRBJ1-2 TRBV5-1 19 - CASSSTSIGLSRADYGYTF TGCGCCAGCAGTTCAACGTCTATTGGACTCTCCCGGGCGGACTATGGCTACACCTTC
- TRBJ2-3 TRBV29-1 13 - CSTREAVTDTQYF TGCAGCACCCGAGAGGCGGTTACAGATACGCAGTATTTT